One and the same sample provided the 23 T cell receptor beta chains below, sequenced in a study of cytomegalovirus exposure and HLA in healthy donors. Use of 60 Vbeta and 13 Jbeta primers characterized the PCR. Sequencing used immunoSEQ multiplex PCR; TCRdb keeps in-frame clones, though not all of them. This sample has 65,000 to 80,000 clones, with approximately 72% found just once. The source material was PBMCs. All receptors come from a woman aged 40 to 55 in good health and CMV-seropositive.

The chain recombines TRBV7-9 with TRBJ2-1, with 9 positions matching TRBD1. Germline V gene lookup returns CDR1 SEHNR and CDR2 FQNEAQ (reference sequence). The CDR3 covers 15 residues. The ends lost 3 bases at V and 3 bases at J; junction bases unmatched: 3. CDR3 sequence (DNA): TGTGCCAGCAGCTTTACAGGGGGCCTCTACAATGAGCAGTTCTTC. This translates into CASSFTGGLYNEQFF.

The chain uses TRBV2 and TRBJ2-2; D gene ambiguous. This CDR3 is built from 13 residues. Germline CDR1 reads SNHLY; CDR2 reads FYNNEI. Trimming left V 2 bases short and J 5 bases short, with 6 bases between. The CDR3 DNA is TGTGCCAGCAGTGAAAGGAGAACCGGGGAGCTGTTTTTT. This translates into CASSERRTGELFF. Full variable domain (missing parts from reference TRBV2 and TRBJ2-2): EPEVTQTPSHQVTQMGQEVILRCVPISNHLYFYWYRQILGQKVEFLVSFYNNEISEKSEIFDDQFSVERPDGSNFTLKIRSTKLEDSAMYFCASSERRTGELFFGEGSRLTVL.

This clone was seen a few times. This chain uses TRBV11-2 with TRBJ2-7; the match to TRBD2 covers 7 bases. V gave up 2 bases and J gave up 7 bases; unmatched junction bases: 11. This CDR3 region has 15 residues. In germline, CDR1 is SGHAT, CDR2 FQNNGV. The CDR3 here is CASSLLGTTVDEQYF. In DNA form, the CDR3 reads TGTGCCAGCAGCTTACTCGGGACTACCGTTGATGAGCAGTACTTC.

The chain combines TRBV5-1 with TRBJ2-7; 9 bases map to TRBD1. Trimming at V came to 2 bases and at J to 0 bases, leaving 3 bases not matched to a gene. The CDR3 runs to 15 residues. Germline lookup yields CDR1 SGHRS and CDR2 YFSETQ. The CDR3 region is CASSLGTGPSYEQYF. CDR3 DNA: TGCGCCAGCAGCTTAGGGACAGGGCCCTCCTACGAGCAGTACTTC.

The CDR3 here is CASSQASGGDNEQFF. For the CDR3, the DNA is TGTGCCAGCAGCCAGGCCAGCGGGGGTGACAATGAGCAGTTCTTC. The chain carries TRBV4-2 and TRBJ2-1; TRBD2 agrees at 8 bases. The length of the CDR3 is 15 residues. V shed 3 bases, J shed 5 bases, and the junction held 6 bases outside the gene matches. The V gene's germline CDR1 is LGHNA and CDR2 YNFKEQ.

The DNA for the CDR3 is TGTGCCAGCAGCCAGGGACAGAGCTCCTACAATGAGCAGTTCTTC. Residues: CASSQGQSSYNEQFF. The chain combines TRBV5-8 with TRBJ2-1, with TRBD1 matching over 7 bases. J gave up 0 bases and V 4 bases, and 4 bases lay outside the gene matches. The germline CDR1 and CDR2 sequences are SGHTS and YDEGEE. The CDR3 runs to 15 residues.

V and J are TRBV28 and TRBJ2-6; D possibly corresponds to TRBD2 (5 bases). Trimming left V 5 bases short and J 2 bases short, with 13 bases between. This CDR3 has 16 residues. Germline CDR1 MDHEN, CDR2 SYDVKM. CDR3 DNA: TGTGCCAGCAGTATCCTCGGACTGGCTGGGGCCAACGTCCTGACTTTC. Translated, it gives CASSILGLAGANVLTF.

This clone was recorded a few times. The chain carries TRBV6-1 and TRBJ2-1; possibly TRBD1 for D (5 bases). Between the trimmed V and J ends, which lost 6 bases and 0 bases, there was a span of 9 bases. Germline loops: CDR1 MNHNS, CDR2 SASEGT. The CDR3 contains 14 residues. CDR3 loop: CASSRTFSYNEQFF. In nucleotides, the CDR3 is TGTGCCAGCAGCCGGACATTCTCCTACAATGAGCAGTTCTTC.

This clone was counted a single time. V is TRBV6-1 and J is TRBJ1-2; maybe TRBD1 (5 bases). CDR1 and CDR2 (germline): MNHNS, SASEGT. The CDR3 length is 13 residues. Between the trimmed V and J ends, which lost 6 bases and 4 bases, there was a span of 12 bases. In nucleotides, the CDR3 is TGTGCCAGCAGCCGGGCCGGGGGCTATGGCTACACCTTC. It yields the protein CASSRAGGYGYTF.

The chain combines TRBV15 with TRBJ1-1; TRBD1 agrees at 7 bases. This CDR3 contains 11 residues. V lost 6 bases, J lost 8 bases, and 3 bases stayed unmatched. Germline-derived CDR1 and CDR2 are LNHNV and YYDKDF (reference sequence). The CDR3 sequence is CATSQDREAFF. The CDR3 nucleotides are TGTGCCACCAGTCAGGACAGGGAAGCTTTCTTT.

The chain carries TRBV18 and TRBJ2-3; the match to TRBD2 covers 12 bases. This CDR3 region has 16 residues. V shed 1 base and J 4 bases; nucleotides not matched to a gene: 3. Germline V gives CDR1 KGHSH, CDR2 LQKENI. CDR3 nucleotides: TGTGCCAGCTCACCACAGACTAGCGGGGGATCAGATACGCAGTATTTT. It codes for CASSPQTSGGSDTQYF.

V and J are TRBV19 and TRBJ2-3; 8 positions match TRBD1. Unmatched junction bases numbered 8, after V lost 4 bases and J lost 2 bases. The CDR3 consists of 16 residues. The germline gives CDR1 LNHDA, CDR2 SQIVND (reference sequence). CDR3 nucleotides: TGTGCCAGTAGTACCCGGGACAGGCCAGACACAGATACGCAGTATTTT. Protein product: CASSTRDRPDTDTQYF.

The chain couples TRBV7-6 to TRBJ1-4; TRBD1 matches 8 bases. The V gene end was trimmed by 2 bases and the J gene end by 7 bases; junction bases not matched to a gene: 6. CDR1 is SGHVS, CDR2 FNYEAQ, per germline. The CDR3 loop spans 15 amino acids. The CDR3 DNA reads TGTGCCAGCAGCTTATACAGGACAGGGAGTGAAAAACTGTTTTTT. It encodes CASSLYRTGSEKLFF.

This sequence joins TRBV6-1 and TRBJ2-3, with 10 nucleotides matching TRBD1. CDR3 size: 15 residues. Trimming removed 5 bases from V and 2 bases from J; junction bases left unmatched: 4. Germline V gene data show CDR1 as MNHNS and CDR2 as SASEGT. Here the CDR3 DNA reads TGTGCCAGCAGTAGGACAGGGGGATCCACAGATACGCAGTATTTT. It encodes CASSRTGGSTDTQYF.

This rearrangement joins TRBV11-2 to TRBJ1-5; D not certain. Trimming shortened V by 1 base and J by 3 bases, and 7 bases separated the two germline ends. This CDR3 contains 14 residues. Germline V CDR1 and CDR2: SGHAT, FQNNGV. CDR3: CASSLGHINQPQHF. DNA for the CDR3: TGTGCCAGCAGCTTAGGGCACATCAATCAGCCCCAGCATTTT.

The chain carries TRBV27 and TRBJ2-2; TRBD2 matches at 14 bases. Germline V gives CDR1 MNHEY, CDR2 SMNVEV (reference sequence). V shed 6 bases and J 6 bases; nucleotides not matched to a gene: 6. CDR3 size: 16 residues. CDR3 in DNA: TGTGCCAGCAGGGCCTCGGGACTAGCGGGGGCCGGGGAGCTGTTTTTT. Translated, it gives CASRASGLAGAGELFF.

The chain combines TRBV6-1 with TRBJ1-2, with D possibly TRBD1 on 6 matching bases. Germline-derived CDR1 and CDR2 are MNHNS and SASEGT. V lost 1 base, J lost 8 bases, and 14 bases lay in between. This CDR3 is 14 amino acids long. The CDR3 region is CASSEGLGARGYTF. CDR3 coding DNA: TGTGCCAGCAGTGAAGGGTTGGGGGCGCGGGGCTACACCTTC.

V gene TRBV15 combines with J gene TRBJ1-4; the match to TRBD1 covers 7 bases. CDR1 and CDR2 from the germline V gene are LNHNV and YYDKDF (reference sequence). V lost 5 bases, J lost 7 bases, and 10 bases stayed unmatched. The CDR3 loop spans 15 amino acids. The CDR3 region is CATSSAGQAVEKLFF. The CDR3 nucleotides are TGTGCCACCAGCTCAGCAGGACAGGCCGTTGAAAAACTGTTTTTT.

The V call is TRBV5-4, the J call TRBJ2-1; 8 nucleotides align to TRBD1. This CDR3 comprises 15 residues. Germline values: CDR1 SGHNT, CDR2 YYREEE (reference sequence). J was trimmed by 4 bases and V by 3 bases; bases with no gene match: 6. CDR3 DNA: TGTGCCAGCAGCTCCGGGACAGGAACTTACAATGAGCAGTTCTTC. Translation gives CASSSGTGTYNEQFF.

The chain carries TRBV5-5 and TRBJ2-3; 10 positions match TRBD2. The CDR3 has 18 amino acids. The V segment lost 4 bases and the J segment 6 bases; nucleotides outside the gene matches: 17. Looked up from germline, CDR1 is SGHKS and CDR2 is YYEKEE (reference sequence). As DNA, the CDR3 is TGTGCCAGCAGCGGGCGGAGAGCGGGGGGGCAGGGGTTGGATACGCAGTATTTT. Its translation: CASSGRRAGGQGLDTQYF.

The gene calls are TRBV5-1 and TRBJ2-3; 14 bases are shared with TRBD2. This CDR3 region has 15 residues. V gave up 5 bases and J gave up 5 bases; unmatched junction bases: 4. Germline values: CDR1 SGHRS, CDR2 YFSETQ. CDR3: CASRAGLAGVDTQYF. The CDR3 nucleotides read TGCGCCAGCAGGGCGGGACTAGCGGGGGTAGATACGCAGTATTTT. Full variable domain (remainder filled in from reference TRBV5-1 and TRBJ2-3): KAGVTQTPRYLIKTRGQQVTLSCSPISGHRSVSWYQQTPGQGLQFLFEYFSETQRNKGNFPGRFSGRQFSNSRSEMNVSTLELGDSALYLCASRAGLAGVDTQYFGPGTRLTVL.

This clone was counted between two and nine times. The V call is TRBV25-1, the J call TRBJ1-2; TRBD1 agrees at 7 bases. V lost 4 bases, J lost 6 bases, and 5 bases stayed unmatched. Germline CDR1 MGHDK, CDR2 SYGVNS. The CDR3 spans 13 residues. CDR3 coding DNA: TGTGCCAGCAGTGGGACAGGCGGACATGGCTACACCTTC. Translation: CASSGTGGHGYTF.

The CDR3: CASSLAGNYGYTF. CDR3 in DNA: TGTGCCAGCAGCTTAGCGGGGAACTATGGCTACACCTTC. The J gene is TRBJ1-2, the V gene TRBV13; D call uncertain. Germline V gene lookup returns CDR1 PRHDT and CDR2 FYEKMQ (reference sequence). CDR3 length equals 13 residues. The V end was cut by 1 base, the J end by 2 bases, with 5 bases between.